This T cell receptor beta chain derives from a study of blood T cell repertoires in COVID-19. Study context: The United States, Italy and Spain were the sources of the acute and convalescent COVID-19 samples. From T cells, B-cell-depleted T cells, or PBMCs came the material, which was cDNA or gDNA.

TCRdb's table, derived via immunoSEQ multiplex PCR, lists solely in-frame clones and lacks some. The sample has over 300,000 clones; around 89% are singletons. Deletions cut 6 bases from V and 2 bases from J, with 18 bases between. Looked up from germline, CDR1 is MNHEY and CDR2 is SMNVEV (reference sequence). CDR3 length: 16 amino acids. Source material: peripheral blood. The chain employs TRBV27 and TRBJ2-3; D might be TRBD2 (6 bases). This clonotype was sampled from a man aged 18-30 years who had recovered from COVID-19. The CDR3 DNA reads as TGTGCCAGCAGCCCCCTTTACAGCGGGTTCACAGATACGCAGTATTTT. Its protein is CASSPLYSGFTDTQYF.